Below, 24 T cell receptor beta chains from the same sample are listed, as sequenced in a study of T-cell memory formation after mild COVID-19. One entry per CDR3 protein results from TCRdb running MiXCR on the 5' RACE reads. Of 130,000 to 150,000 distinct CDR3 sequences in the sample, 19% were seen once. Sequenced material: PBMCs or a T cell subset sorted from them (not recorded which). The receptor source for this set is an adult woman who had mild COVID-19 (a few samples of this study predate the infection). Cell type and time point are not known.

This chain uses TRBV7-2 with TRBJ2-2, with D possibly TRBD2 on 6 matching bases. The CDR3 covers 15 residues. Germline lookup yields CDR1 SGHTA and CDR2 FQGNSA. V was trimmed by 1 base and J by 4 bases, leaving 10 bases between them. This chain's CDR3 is CASSLVTSRTGELFF. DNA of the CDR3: TGTGCCAGCAGCTTAGTTACTAGCCGCACCGGGGAGCTGTTTTTT.

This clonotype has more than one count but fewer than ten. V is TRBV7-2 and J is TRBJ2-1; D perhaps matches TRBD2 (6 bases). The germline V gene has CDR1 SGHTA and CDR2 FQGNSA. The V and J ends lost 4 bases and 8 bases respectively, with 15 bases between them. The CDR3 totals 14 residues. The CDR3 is CASSWGPGGDEQFF. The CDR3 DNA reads TGTGCCAGCAGCTGGGGACCCGGCGGGGATGAGCAGTTCTTC.

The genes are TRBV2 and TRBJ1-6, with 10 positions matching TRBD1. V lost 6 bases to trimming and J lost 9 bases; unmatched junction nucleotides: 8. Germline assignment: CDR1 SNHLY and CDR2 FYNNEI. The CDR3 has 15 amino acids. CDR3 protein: CASSPRDRGGSPLHF. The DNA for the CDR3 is TGTGCCAGCAGCCCTAGGGACAGGGGTGGTTCACCCCTCCACTTT.

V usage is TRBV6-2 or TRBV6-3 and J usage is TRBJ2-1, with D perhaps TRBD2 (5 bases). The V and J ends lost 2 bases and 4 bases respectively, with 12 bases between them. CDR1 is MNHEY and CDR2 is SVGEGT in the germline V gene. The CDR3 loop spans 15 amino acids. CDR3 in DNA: TGTGCCAGCAGTTACGGGGATACTAGGTACAATGAGCAGTTCTTC. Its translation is CASSYGDTRYNEQFF.

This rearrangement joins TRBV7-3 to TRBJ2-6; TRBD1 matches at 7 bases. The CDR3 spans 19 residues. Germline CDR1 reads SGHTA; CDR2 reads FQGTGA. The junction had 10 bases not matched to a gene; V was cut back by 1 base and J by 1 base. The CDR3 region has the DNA TGTGCCAGCAGCTTAAGGTCAAGGGGGCTTAATTCTGGGGCCAACGTCCTGACTTTC. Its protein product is CASSLRSRGLNSGANVLTF. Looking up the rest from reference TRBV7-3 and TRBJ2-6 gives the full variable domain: GAGVSQTPSNKVTEKGKYVELRCDPISGHTALYWYRQSLGQGPEFLIYFQGTGAADDSGLPNDRFFAVRPEGSVSTLKIQRTERGDSAVYLCASSLRSRGLNSGANVLTFGAGSRLTVL.

In DNA form, the CDR3 reads TGTGCCAGCTCACCTGCGCAGGGTGGGGTCTACGAGCAGTACTTC. Residues: CASSPAQGGVYEQYF. The gene calls are TRBV18 and TRBJ2-7; tentatively, D is TRBD1 (5 bases). Trimming cost V 3 bases and J 3 bases, with 15 bases left between them. Germline CDR1 reads KGHSH; CDR2 reads LQKENI. The CDR3 sequence is 15 residues long.

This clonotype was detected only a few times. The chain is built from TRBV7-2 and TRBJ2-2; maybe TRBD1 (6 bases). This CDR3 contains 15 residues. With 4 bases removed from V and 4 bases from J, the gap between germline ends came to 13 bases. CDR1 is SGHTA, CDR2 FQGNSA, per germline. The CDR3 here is CASSWAGVFTGELFF. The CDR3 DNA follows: TGTGCCAGCAGCTGGGCAGGGGTTTTCACCGGGGAGCTGTTTTTT.

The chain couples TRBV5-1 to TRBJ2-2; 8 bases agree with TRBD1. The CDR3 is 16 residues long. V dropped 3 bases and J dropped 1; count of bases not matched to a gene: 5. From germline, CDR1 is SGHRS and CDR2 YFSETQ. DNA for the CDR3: TGCGCCAGCAGCTCCGGACAGGGAATGAACACCGGGGAGCTGTTTTTT. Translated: CASSSGQGMNTGELFF.

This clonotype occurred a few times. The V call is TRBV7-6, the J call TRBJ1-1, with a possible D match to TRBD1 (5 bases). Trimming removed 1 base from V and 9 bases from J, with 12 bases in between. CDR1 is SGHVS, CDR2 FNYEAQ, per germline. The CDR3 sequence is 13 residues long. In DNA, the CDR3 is TGTGCCAGCAGCTTAGGACAGCAAAAACAAGCTTTCTTT. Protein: CASSLGQQKQAFF.

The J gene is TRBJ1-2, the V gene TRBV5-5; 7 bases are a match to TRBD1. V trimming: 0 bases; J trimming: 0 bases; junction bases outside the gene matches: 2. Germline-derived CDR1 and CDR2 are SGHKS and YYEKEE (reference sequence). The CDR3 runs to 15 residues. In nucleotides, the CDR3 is TGTGCCAGCAGCTTGGGACAGGGAGCTAACTATGGCTACACCTTC. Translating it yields CASSLGQGANYGYTF. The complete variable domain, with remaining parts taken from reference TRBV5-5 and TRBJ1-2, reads DAGVTQSPTHLIKTRGQQVTLRCSPISGHKSVSWYQQVLGQGPQFIFQYYEKEERGRGNFPDRFSARQFPNYSSELNVNALLLGDSALYLCASSLGQGANYGYTFGSGTRLTVV.

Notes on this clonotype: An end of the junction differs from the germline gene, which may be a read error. CDR3 DNA: TGTGCCGGCAGCCAAGATTTCGGGGACGGCTACACCTTC. Encoded protein: CAGSQDFGDGYTF. V is TRBV4-2 and J is TRBJ1-2; TRBD1 might be the D (5 bases). Germline V gene lookup returns CDR1 LGHNA and CDR2 YNFKEQ. The CDR3 covers 13 residues.

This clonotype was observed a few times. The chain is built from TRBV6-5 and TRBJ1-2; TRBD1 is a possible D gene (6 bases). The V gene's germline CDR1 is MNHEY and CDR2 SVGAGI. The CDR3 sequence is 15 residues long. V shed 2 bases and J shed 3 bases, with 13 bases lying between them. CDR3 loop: CASSYRGGTDYGYTF. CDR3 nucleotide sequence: TGTGCCAGCAGTTACCGCGGGGGCACCGACTATGGCTACACCTTC.

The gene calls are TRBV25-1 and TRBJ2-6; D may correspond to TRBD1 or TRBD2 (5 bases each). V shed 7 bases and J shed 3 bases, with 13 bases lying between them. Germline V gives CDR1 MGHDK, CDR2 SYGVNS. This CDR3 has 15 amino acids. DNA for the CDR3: TGTGCCAGCACCCGTTCGGGGCGTGGGGCCAACGTCCTGACTTTC. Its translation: CASTRSGRGANVLTF.

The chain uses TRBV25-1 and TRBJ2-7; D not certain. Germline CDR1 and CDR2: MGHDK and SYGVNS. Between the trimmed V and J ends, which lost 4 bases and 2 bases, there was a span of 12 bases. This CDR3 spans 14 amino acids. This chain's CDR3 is CASSGSTVPYEQYF. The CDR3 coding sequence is TGTGCCAGCAGTGGGTCGACGGTACCCTACGAGCAGTACTTC.

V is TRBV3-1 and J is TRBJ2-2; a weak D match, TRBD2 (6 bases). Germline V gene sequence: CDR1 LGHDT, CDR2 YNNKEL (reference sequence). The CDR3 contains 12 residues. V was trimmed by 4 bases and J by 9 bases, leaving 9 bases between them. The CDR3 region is CASSPGGRELFF. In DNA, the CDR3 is TGTGCCAGCAGCCCCGGGGGTCGGGAGCTGTTTTTT.

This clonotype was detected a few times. CDR3 sequence reads: CSARDRQGATEAFF. As DNA, the CDR3 is TGCAGTGCTAGAGATCGACAGGGGGCAACTGAAGCTTTCTTT. The chain carries TRBV20-1 and TRBJ1-1; 10 nucleotides agree with TRBD1. The CDR3 has 14 amino acids. Germline CDR1 and CDR2: DFQATT and SNEGSKA (reference sequence). The ends lost 0 bases at V and 5 bases at J; junction bases unmatched: 3.

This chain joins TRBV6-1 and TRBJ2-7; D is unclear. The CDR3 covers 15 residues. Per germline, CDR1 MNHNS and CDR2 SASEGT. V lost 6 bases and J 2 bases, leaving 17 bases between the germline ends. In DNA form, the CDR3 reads TGTGCCAGCAGAAAAGAAGCCGGGCCGACCTACGAGCAGTACTTC. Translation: CASRKEAGPTYEQYF.

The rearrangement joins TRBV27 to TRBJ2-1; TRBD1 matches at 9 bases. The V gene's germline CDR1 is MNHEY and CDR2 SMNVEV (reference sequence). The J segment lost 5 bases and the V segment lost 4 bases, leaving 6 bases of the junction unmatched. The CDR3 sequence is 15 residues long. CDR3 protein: CASSSLGQGHNEQFF. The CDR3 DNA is TGTGCCAGCAGTTCGCTGGGACAGGGACACAATGAGCAGTTCTTC.

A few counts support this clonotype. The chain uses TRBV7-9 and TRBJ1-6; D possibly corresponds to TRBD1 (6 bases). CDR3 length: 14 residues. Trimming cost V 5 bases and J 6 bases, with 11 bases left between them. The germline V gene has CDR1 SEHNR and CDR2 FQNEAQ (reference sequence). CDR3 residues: CASSGGQFNSPLHF. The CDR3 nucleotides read TGTGCCAGCAGCGGAGGACAGTTTAATTCACCCCTCCACTTT.

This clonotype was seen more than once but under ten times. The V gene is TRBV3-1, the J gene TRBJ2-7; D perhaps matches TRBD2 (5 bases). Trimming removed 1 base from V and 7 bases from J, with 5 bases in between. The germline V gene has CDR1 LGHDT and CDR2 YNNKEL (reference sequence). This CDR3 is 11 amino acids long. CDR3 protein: CASSQAGEQYF. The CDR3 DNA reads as TGTGCCAGCAGCCAAGCGGGGGAGCAGTACTTC.

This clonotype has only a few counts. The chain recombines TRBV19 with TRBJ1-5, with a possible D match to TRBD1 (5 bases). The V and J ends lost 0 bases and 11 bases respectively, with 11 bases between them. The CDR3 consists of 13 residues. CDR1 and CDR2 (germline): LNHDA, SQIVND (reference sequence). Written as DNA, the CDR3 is TGTGCCAGTAGTATAGATTCAGGAGGGGCCCAGCATTTT. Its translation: CASSIDSGGAQHF.

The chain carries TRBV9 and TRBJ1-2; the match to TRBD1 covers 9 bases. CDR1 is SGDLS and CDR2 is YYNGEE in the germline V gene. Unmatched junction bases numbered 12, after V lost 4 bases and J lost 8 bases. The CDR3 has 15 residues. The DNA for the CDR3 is TGTGCCAGCAGCTCGAACCCGGACAGGGGTGGGGGCTACACCTTC. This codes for CASSSNPDRGGGYTF.

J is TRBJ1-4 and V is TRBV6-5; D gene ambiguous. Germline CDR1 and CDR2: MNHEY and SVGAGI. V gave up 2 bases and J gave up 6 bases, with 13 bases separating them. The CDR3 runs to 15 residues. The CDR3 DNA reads TGTGCCAGCAGTTACGGCAGCCAGATGTATGAAAAACTGTTTTTT. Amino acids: CASSYGSQMYEKLFF.

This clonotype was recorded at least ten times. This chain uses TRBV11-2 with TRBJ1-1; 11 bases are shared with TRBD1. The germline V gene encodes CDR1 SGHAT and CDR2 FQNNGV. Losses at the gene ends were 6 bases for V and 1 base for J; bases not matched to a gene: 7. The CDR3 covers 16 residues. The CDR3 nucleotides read TGTGCCAGCAGAAACTCCGGGACAGGGGGGAACACTGAAGCTTTCTTT. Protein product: CASRNSGTGGNTEAFF.